The 2 T cell receptor beta chains given below trace back to one sample, sequenced in a study of long-term antiretroviral therapy in people with HIV. Sequencing relied on immunoSEQ assay v3.0, run at survey level. Profiling relied on immunoSEQ multiplex PCR, and the TCRdb table lists in-frame clones only, not all of them. The sample yields 39,000 or so clones, about four fifths seen once. The source material was unsorted PBMCs, sampled 0.6 years after starting antiretroviral therapy. The source is a man aged 18 to 35 with HIV.

The chain is built from TRBV4-3 and TRBJ2-1; D possibly corresponds to TRBD2 (6 bases). The CDR3 extends over 17 amino acids. The germline V gene encodes CDR1 LGHNA and CDR2 YSLEER. Deletions cut 0 bases from V and 5 bases from J, with 17 bases between. CDR3 in amino acids: CASSQDPAGAFHNEQFF. DNA for the CDR3: TGCGCCAGCAGCCAAGATCCAGCGGGCGCCTTTCACAATGAGCAGTTCTTC.

CDR3 in amino acids: CASSSRTAYGYTF. The CDR3 nucleotides read TGTGCCAGCAGTTCGCGGACAGCCTATGGCTACACCTTC. The chain carries TRBV6-5 and TRBJ1-2; possibly TRBD1 for D (6 bases). CDR1 and CDR2 from the germline V gene are MNHEY and SVGAGI. There are 13 residues in the CDR3. V lost 4 bases and J 4 bases, leaving 10 bases between the germline ends.